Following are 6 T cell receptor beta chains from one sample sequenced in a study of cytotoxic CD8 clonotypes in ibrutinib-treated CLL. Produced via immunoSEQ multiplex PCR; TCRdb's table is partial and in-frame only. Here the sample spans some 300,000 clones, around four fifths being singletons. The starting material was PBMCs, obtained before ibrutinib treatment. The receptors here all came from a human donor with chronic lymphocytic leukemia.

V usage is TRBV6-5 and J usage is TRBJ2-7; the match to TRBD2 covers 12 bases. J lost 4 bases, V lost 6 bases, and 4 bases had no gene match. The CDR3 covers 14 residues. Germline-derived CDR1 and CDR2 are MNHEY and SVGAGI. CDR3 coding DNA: TGTGCCAGCAGGAGGACTAGCGGGATTTACGAGCAGTACTTC. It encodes CASRRTSGIYEQYF.

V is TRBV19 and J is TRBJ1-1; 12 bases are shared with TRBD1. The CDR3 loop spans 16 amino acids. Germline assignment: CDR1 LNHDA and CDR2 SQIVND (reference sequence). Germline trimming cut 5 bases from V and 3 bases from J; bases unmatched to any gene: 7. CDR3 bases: TGTGCCAGTAGTTTCCGGGACAGGGGGCGCGACACTGAAGCTTTCTTT. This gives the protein CASSFRDRGRDTEAFF. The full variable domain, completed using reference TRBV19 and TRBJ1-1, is DGGITQSPKYLFRKEGQNVTLSCEQNLNHDAMYWYRQDPGQGLRLIYYSQIVNDFQKGDIAEGYSVSREKKESFPLTVTSAQKNPTAFYLCASSFRDRGRDTEAFFGQGTRLTVV.

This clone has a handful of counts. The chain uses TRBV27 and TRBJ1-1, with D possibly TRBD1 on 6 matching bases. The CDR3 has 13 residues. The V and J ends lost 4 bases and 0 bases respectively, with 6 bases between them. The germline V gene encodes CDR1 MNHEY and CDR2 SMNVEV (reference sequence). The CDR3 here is CASSYRVNTEAFF. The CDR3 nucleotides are TGTGCCAGCAGTTACAGGGTGAACACTGAAGCTTTCTTT.

CDR3 amino acids: CASSRGQGLRGDTQYF. The CDR3 DNA is TGCGCCAGCAGCCGAGGACAGGGTCTACGAGGGGATACGCAGTATTTT. V gene TRBV4-1 combines with J gene TRBJ2-3; 8 nucleotides line up with TRBD1. Germline V CDR1 and CDR2: MGHRA, YSYEKL. V dropped 4 bases and J dropped 6; count of bases not matched to a gene: 12. This CDR3 has 16 residues.

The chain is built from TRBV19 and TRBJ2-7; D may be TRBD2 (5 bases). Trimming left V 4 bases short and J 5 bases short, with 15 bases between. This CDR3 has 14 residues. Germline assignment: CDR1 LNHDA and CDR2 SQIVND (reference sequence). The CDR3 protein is CASSTMLGENEQYF. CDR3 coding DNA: TGTGCCAGTAGTACCATGTTGGGAGAGAACGAGCAGTACTTC.

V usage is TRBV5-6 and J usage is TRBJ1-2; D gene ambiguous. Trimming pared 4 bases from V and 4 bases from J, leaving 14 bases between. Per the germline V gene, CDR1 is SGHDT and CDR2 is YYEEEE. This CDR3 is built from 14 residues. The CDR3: CASSPDDLIYGYTF. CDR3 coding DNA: TGTGCCAGCAGCCCCGACGATCTGATCTATGGCTACACCTTC.